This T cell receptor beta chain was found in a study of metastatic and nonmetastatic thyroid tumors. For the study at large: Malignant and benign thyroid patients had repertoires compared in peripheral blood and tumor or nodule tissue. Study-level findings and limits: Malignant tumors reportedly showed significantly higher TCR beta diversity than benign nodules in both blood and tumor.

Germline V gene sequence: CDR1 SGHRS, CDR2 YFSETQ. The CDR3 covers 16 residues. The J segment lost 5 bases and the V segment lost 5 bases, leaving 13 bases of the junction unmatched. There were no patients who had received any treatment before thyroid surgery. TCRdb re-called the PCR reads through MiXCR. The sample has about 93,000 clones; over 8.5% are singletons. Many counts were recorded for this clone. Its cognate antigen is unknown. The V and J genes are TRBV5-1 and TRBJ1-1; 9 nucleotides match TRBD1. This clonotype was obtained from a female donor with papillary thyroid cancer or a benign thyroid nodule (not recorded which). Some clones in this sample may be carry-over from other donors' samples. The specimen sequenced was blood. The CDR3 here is CASRPRGDRDYTEAFF. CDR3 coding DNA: TGCGCCAGCAGGCCACGGGGGGACAGGGATTATACTGAAGCTTTCTTT.